A selection of T cell receptor beta chains follows, all from one sample in a study of beta chain features in type 1 diabetes. The data were produced by immunoSEQ multiplex PCR, yet TCRdb's version contains in-frame clones alone and is incomplete. The sample lists about 930,000 clones; roughly 15% were seen once. Sequencing used naive CD4+ T cells from blood. Receptor source: a woman between 18 and 30 years old in good health. CDR3s include the opening cysteine and the closing phenylalanine or tryptophan. The order of the fields is D gene, J gene, V gene, clone size, CDR3 DNA, CDR3 protein. A D gene is named only where the DNA matches it firmly. Clone size is stated in some rows and not others, as once, few, many or a class when expanded.

D: TRBD2
J: TRBJ2-6
V: TRBV10-3
size: few
DNA: TGTGCCATCAGCGAAGCGGGAGGGGACTCTGGGGCCAACGTCCTGACTTTC
CDR3: CAISEAGGDSGANVLTF

D: -
J: TRBJ2-3
V: TRBV5-4
size: few
DNA: TGTGCCAGCAGCTTGAGGTCGGGGGTGGCAGATACGCAGTATTTT
CDR3: CASSLRSGVADTQYF

D: -
J: TRBJ2-2
V: TRBV7-2
size: -
DNA: TGTGCCAGCAGCCCATCCTCCGCGAACACCGGGGAGCTGTTTTTT
CDR3: CASSPSSANTGELFF

D: -
J: TRBJ2-1
V: TRBV28
size: -
DNA: TGTGCCAGCAGTTCCAGTTACCCGAATTACAATGAGCAGTTCTTC
CDR3: CASSSSYPNYNEQFF

D: -
J: TRBJ2-5
V: TRBV5-4
size: few
DNA: TGTGCCAGCAGCACCTGGAGGGGGGAAGAGACCCAGTACTTC
CDR3: CASSTWRGEETQYF

D: -
J: TRBJ2-3
V: TRBV7-8
size: few
DNA: TGTGCCAGCAGCTTGGCTCTAACTAGTAGCACAGATACGCAGTATTTT
CDR3: CASSLALTSSTDTQYF

D: -
J: TRBJ2-3
V: TRBV15
size: few
DNA: TGTGCCACCAGCAGAGATGCTCCAGCCCTTCTTAGCACAGATACGCAGTATTTT
CDR3: CATSRDAPALLSTDTQYF

D: -
J: TRBJ2-1
V: TRBV28
size: -
DNA: TGTGCCACCATTGGGACAATTCACAATGAGCAGTTCTTC
CDR3: CATIGTIHNEQFF

D: -
J: TRBJ2-1
V: TRBV5-4
size: -
DNA: TGTGCCAGCAGCTCTGGGGGGACATACAATGAGCAGTTCTTC
CDR3: CASSSGGTYNEQFF

D: TRBD2
J: TRBJ2-1
V: TRBV28
size: -
DNA: TGTGCCAGCATCGAAGCGGGAGCGGGCAATGAGCAGTTCTTC
CDR3: CASIEAGAGNEQFF

D: TRBD2
J: TRBJ2-2
V: TRBV9
size: few
DNA: TGTGCCAGCGCGGGCGGGAGTATCACCGGGGAGCTGTTTTTT
CDR3: CASAGGSITGELFF

D: TRBD2
J: TRBJ2-6
V: TRBV14
size: many
DNA: TGTGCCAGCAGCCAGGGACTAGCGGGAGTTGGGGCCAACGTCCTGACTTTC
CDR3: CASSQGLAGVGANVLTF

D: TRBD2
J: TRBJ2-7
V: TRBV10-3
size: -
DNA: TGTGCCACCTCAACTCTAGCGGGAGCGGGTTACGAGCAGTACTTC
CDR3: CATSTLAGAGYEQYF

D: -
J: TRBJ1-1
V: TRBV7-9
size: -
DNA: TGTGCCAGCAGCTTGGAAGAGGTCACTGAAGCTTTCTTT
CDR3: CASSLEEVTEAFF

D: TRBD1
J: TRBJ2-5
V: TRBV19
size: -
DNA: TGTGCCAGTAGTAGCCAGGGGGCGAGTCAAGAGACCCAGTACTTC
CDR3: CASSSQGASQETQYF

D: -
J: TRBJ2-7
V: TRBV5-1
size: -
DNA: TGCGCCAGCAGCCCGGGCAGGGGAGGGACCTACGAGCAGTACTTC
CDR3: CASSPGRGGTYEQYF

D: TRBD1
J: TRBJ1-6
V: TRBV5-1
size: -
DNA: TGCGCCAGCAGCCCAGGGACAGGGAATCTTTCACCCCTCCACTTT
CDR3: CASSPGTGNLSPLHF

D: -
J: TRBJ2-1
V: TRBV20-1
size: few
DNA: TGCAGTGCTGCAGACTACAATGAGCAGTTCTTC
CDR3: CSAADYNEQFF

D: TRBD2
J: TRBJ2-3
V: TRBV25-1
size: few
DNA: TGTGCCAGCAGTGAGCGGAGCGGGAGGGCAGATACGCAGTATTTT
CDR3: CASSERSGRADTQYF

D: TRBD2
J: TRBJ2-3
V: TRBV10-3
size: -
DNA: TGTGCCATCAGTGAGTCGACGGGCGGGAGGGGGTCAGATACGCAGTATTTT
CDR3: CAISESTGGRGSDTQYF

D: -
J: TRBJ1-1
V: TRBV4-1
size: -
DNA: TGCGCCAGCAGCCAAGATCGGCGGGGACGGGGCACTGAAGCTTTCTTT
CDR3: CASSQDRRGRGTEAFF

D: TRBD2
J: TRBJ2-5
V: TRBV5-1
size: few
DNA: TGCGCCAGCAGCATTAGCGGGAGTGGCCAAGAGACCCAGTACTTC
CDR3: CASSISGSGQETQYF

D: TRBD1
J: TRBJ1-4
V: TRBV20-1
size: -
DNA: TGCAGTGCTCGCTCGGACAGGGATCTGTTTTTT
CDR3: CSARSDRDLFF

D: TRBD1
J: TRBJ1-4
V: TRBV18
size: -
DNA: TGTGCCAGCTCACAGACAGGGTACGAAAAACTGTTTTTT
CDR3: CASSQTGYEKLFF

D: TRBD1
J: TRBJ1-1
V: TRBV7-6
size: few
DNA: TGTGCCAGCAGTCCTAGCGGGACAGGGAACACTGAAGCTTTCTTT
CDR3: CASSPSGTGNTEAFF

D: -
J: TRBJ2-7
V: TRBV20-1
size: few
DNA: TGCAGTGCCCTGAGATTAGGCGAGCAGTACTTC
CDR3: CSALRLGEQYF

D: -
J: TRBJ2-6
V: TRBV5-4
size: few
DNA: TGTGCCAGCAGCGTGAAGGGGACTGGGGCCAACGTCCTGACTTTC
CDR3: CASSVKGTGANVLTF

D: -
J: TRBJ1-1
V: TRBV6-5
size: few
DNA: TGTGCCAGCAGTTACTTTTTTGGTCAGATGAACACTGAAGCTTTCTTT
CDR3: CASSYFFGQMNTEAFF

D: -
J: TRBJ2-7
V: TRBV25-1
size: once
DNA: TGTGCCAGCAGTGGAGCAGGAACCGCCTACGAGCAGTACTTC
CDR3: CASSGAGTAYEQYF

D: TRBD2
J: TRBJ2-7
V: TRBV29-1
size: -
DNA: TGCAGCGCCCTCCGACTAGCGGACCCCTACGAGCAGTACTTC
CDR3: CSALRLADPYEQYF

D: -
J: TRBJ1-1
V: TRBV18
size: -
DNA: TGTGCCAGCTCACCATCCCTTCCAGAGAACACTGAAGCTTTCTTT
CDR3: CASSPSLPENTEAFF

D: TRBD2
J: TRBJ2-2
V: TRBV15
size: -
DNA: TGTGCCACCAGCAGAGATAGGGCGGGAGTCACCGGGGAGCTGTTTTTT
CDR3: CATSRDRAGVTGELFF

D: -
J: TRBJ2-5
V: TRBV2
size: few
DNA: TGTGCCAGCAGTGAAGGCGGACAAGAGACCCAGTACTTC
CDR3: CASSEGGQETQYF

D: TRBD2
J: TRBJ2-7
V: TRBV4-3
size: few
DNA: TGCGCCAGCAGCCAAGTTGGGACTAGCGGGAGTATCGACGAGCAGTACTTC
CDR3: CASSQVGTSGSIDEQYF

D: -
J: TRBJ2-3
V: TRBV7-2
size: few
DNA: TGTGCCAGCAAGGTGACTGCGAGCACAGATACGCAGTATTTT
CDR3: CASKVTASTDTQYF

D: -
J: TRBJ1-2
V: TRBV10-3
size: -
DNA: TGTGCCATCAGTGAGTCGGGGAACTATGGCTACACCTTC
CDR3: CAISESGNYGYTF

D: TRBD1
J: TRBJ1-1
V: TRBV7-9
size: few
DNA: TGTGCCAGCAGCTGGGACAGAAACACTGAAGCTTTCTTT
CDR3: CASSWDRNTEAFF

D: TRBD2
J: TRBJ2-5
V: TRBV4-3
size: few
DNA: TGCGCCAGCAGCCAAGGGGGGGGGTACCAAGAGACCCAGTACTTC
CDR3: CASSQGGGYQETQYF

D: -
J: TRBJ1-4
V: TRBV28
size: -
DNA: TGTGCCAGCAGCCAAGGGGGGGCCACTAATGAAAAACTGTTTTTT
CDR3: CASSQGGATNEKLFF

D: -
J: TRBJ2-1
V: TRBV19
size: few
DNA: TGTGCCAGTTCTAACACAGGAAACAATGAGCAGTTCTTC
CDR3: CASSNTGNNEQFF

D: TRBD1
J: TRBJ1-4
V: TRBV11-2
size: few
DNA: TGTGCCAGCAGCTTAAGACAGGGCATTGAAAAACTGTTTTTT
CDR3: CASSLRQGIEKLFF

D: TRBD2
J: TRBJ2-1
V: TRBV4-2
size: few
DNA: TGTGCCAGCAGCCGTCTAGCGGGAAAGGGACTCTCCTACAATGAGCAGTTCTTC
CDR3: CASSRLAGKGLSYNEQFF